Included here is one T cell receptor beta chain sequence, with context. Its antigen is not identified. J lost 9 bases, V lost 0 bases, and 6 bases had no gene match. CDR3 length: 14 amino acids. Germline CDR1 DFQATT, CDR2 SNEGSKA (reference sequence). The PCR template was genomic DNA. A primer set of 30 forward and 13 reverse primers amplified the CDR3. TCRdb passed the multiplex PCR reads through MiXCR, listing each CDR3 protein once. The sample carries approximately 260,000 distinct CDR3 sequences, over 45% recorded once. The entry originates in a study of type 1 and type 2 diabetes patients. About the study: The cohort mixed type 1 diabetes, type 2 diabetes and nondiabetic donors. Across the study, some 20 million paired-end reads were produced. From PBMCs, CD4+ and CD8+ T cells were isolated by magnetic microbeads.

Study-level results: Some expanded clones seen only in T1D might occur in additional T2D or control samples.

The sequenced sample was peripheral blood mononuclear cells (PBMCs). The origin of this receptor is a man aged 18 to 35 with type 2 diabetes. The rearrangement uses TRBV20-1 and TRBJ1-5; 9 bases are shared with TRBD1. The DNA for the CDR3 is TGCAGTGCTAGAGAGGACAGGGGCACTAGGCCCCAGCATTTT. This encodes CSAREDRGTRPQHF.